The clone carrying this T cell receptor beta chain was seen a single time. Germline V CDR1 and CDR2: MRHNA, SNTAGT. The CDR3 runs 15 residues. The V and J ends lost 2 bases and 15 bases, in that order; junction bases with no gene match: 16. The sample belongs to a study of blood T cell repertoires in COVID-19. Study as a whole: Cohort 3 donors counted as recovered after two negative PCRs, clearance, or resolved symptoms.

In the original analysis: Researchers report that nucleated cell counts were estimated from reference gene primer amplification. Assay: immunoSEQ multiplex PCR; the TCRdb copy retains only in-frame clones and omits some. That table is the source of V, J and clone size, and D and trimming were worked out from the DNA. Seen here are around 290,000 clones, more than 70% observed once, and the top ten hold 2% to 2.5%. Participant age was 18 to 89 years, and participants resided in roughly 24 US areas. Material: PBMCs or T cells enriched from blood (not recorded which). This clonotype originated in a woman aged 55-69 years in a cohort exposed to, infected with or recovered from COVID-19 (not recorded which). This sequence joins TRBV6-4 and TRBJ2-1; 7 nucleotides align to TRBD2. Written as DNA, the CDR3 is TGTGCCAGCAGTGACGGGGATCTAGCGGTCCTATCGGCGTTCTTC. It yields the protein CASSDGDLAVLSAFF.